The rows below give T cell receptor beta chains drawn from one sample of a study of persistence of HIV-infected CD4 T cells. The data were produced by immunoSEQ multiplex PCR, yet TCRdb's version contains in-frame clones alone and is incomplete. This table has roughly 41,000 clones, roughly 80% appearing once. These receptors' antigens are unknown. Sequenced here: CD4+ T cells sorted from PBMCs after approximately 19-hour stimulation, sampled from a patient who received antiretroviral therapy. Receptor source: an adult man with HIV who was CMV-seropositive. CDR3s include the opening cysteine and the closing phenylalanine or tryptophan.

TRBV30	TRBJ1-5	CAWRGPKGPQHF
TRBV29-1	TRBJ2-3	CSVHGTPGRSDTQYF
TRBV6-1	TRBJ1-1	CASSEEGTGNGGEAFF
TRBV7-2	TRBJ2-3	CASSLGYTDTQYF
TRBV29-1	TRBJ2-4	CSVESQLSAKNIQYF
TRBV24-1	TRBJ1-1	CATSAPSGGHGAFF
TRBV15	TRBJ1-4	CATSRVRQTGTNEKLFF
TRBV13	TRBJ1-6	CASSLTGDNSPLHF
TRBV6-5	TRBJ2-1	CASSWDRVREQFF
TRBV13	TRBJ2-7	CASSLSMFYEQYF
TRBV2	TRBJ1-4	CASSEQEKLFF
TRBV5-1	TRBJ2-3	CASSRQGSSTDTQYF
TRBV28	TRBJ1-6	CASSFRDLGDSPLHF
TRBV5-6	TRBJ1-3	CASSLLGTGGNTIYF
TRBV5-1	TRBJ2-7	CASSLTGYEQYF
TRBV4-1	TRBJ1-2	CASSQAGTPYGYTF
TRBV6-1	TRBJ1-1	CASSEPVSSNTEAFF
TRBV18	TRBJ2-7	CASSPGGGALYEQYF
TRBV10-3	TRBJ2-7	CAISGGTGFIYEQYF
TRBV2	TRBJ1-4	CASGADRREKLFF
TRBV15	TRBJ1-5	CATSRGQGLYNQPQHF
TRBV7-9	TRBJ1-2	CASSPTGLGYTF
TRBV18	TRBJ2-3	CASSPTRGTDTQYF
TRBV2	TRBJ2-5	CASSKGAEETQYF
TRBV7-9	TRBJ1-4	CASSQGQGREKLFF
TRBV2	TRBJ1-2	CASSDKRGAGYYGYTF
TRBV28	TRBJ1-4	CASIGQGDEKLFF
TRBV24-1	TRBJ1-2	CATSDWTGEGYTF
TRBV28	TRBJ1-6	CASSLGTPNSPLHF
TRBV18	TRBJ2-7	CASSPEYEQYF
TRBV24-1	TRBJ2-2	CATRGDLNTGELFF
TRBV7-2	TRBJ2-3	CASSMTAEDTQYF
TRBV18	TRBJ1-4	CASSPHKNEKLFF
TRBV5-1	TRBJ1-2	CASSLGPGQGAGGYTF
TRBV6-1	TRBJ1-1	CASSEARGIYTEAFF
TRBV3-1/TRBV3-2	TRBJ2-1	CASSPVIAGEESYNEQFF
TRBV6-1	TRBJ2-3	CASSEEEFSTDTQYF
TRBV7-9	TRBJ1-1	CASSPSVINTEAFF
TRBV5-1	TRBJ1-1	CASSSTVGNTEAFF
TRBV7-6	TRBJ2-2	CASSAMPAGTGNTGELFF
TRBV2	TRBJ2-2	CASRADGGELFF
TRBV7-2	TRBJ2-7	CASSLVEGIRGYF